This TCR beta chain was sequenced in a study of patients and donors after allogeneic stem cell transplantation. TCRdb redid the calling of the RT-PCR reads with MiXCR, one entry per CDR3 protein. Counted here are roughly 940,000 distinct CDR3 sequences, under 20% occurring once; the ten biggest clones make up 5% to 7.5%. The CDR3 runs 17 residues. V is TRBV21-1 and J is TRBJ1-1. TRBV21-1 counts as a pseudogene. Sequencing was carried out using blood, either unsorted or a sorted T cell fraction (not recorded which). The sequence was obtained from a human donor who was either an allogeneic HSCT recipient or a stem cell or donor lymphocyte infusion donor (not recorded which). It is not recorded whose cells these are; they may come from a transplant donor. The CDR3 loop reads CASSKEGGIPGGTEAFF. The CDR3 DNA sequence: TGTGCCAGCAGCAAAGAGGGAGGGATCCCAGGAGGGACTGAAGCTTTCTTT.